This T cell receptor beta chain emerged from a study of metastatic and nonmetastatic thyroid tumors. This clone was recorded at least ten times. Patients were all untreated before their thyroid surgery. MiXCR reprocessed the PCR reads for TCRdb. In the table there are 20,000 to 25,000 clones, 9.5% to 15% of which are singletons. The CDR3 runs to 13 residues. In germline, CDR1 is SGDLS, CDR2 YYNGEE. Trimming left V 2 bases short and J 0 bases short, with 6 bases between. Specimen: blood. The V call is TRBV9, the J call TRBJ2-7; D tentatively reads TRBD1 or TRBD2 (5 bases each). This clonotype originated in a male donor with papillary thyroid cancer or a benign thyroid nodule (not recorded which). Some clones in this sample may be carry-over from other donors' samples. The CDR3: CASSVGASYEQYF. The CDR3 DNA reads as TGTGCCAGCAGCGTCGGGGCCTCCTACGAGCAGTACTTC. Based on the CDR3 plus reference TRBV9 and TRBJ2-7, the full variable domain is DSGVTQTPKHLITATGQRVTLRCSPRSGDLSVYWYQQSLDQGLQFLIQYYNGEERAKGNILERFSAQQFPDLHSELNLSSLELGDSALYFCASSVGASYEQYFGPGTRLTVT.